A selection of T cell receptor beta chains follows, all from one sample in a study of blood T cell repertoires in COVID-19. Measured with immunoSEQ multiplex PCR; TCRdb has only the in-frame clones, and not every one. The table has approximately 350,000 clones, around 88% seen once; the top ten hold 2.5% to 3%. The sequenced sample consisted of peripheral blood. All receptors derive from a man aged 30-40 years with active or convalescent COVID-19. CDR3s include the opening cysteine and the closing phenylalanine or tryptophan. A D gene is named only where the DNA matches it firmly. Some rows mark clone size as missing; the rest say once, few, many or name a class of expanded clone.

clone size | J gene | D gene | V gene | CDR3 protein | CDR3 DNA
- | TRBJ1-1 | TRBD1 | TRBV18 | CASSSTGTDGEAFF | TGTGCCAGCTCATCAACCGGGACAGACGGTGAAGCTTTCTTT
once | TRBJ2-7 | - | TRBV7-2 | CASSLVTESYEQYF | TGTGCCAGCAGCTTAGTGACTGAATCCTACGAGCAGTACTTC
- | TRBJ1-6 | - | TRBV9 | CASSAFGGGNNSPLHF | TGTGCCAGCAGCGCGTTCGGGGGAGGGAATAATTCACCCCTCCACTTT
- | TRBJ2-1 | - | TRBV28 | CASSYSRRTSEQFF | TGTGCCAGCAGTTATTCCAGACGGACTTCCGAACAGTTCTTC
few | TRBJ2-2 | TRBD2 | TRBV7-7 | CASRPLAGATGELFF | TGTGCCAGCAGGCCTCTAGCGGGGGCGACTGGGGAGCTGTTTTTT
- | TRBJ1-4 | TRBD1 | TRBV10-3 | CAISVEGASGKLFF | TGTGCCATCAGTGTTGAGGGGGCATCGGGAAAACTGTTTTTT
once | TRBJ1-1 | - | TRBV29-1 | CSVWITRRGNTEAFF | TGCAGCGTTTGGATTACCCGGAGAGGGAACACTGAAGCTTTCTTT
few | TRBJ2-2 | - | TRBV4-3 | CASSHLQGGDTGELFF | TGCGCCAGCAGCCACCTACAAGGAGGGGACACCGGGGAGCTGTTTTTT
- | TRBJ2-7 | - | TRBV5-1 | CASSFGLYSYEQYF | TGCGCCAGCAGTTTTGGCCTGTACTCCTACGAGCAGTACTTC
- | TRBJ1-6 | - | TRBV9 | CASSPREGSPLHF | TGTGCCAGCAGCCCACGGGAGGGTTCACCCCTCCACTTT
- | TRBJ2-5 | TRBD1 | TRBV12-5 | CASGIQGETQYF | TGTGCTAGTGGAATACAGGGGGAGACCCAGTACTTC
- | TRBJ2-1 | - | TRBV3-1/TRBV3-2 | CASSQRLDPTSGDEQFF | TGTGCCAGCAGCCAACGTCTCGATCCAACATCGGGGGATGAGCAGTTCTTC
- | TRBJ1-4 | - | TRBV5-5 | CASSAIRREINEKLFF | TGTGCCAGCAGCGCAATCAGACGGGAAATTAATGAAAAACTGTTTTTT
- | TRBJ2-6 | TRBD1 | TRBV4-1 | CASSQVWSRTGRTGANVLTF | TGCGCCAGCAGCCAAGTTTGGAGTAGGACAGGGAGGACTGGGGCCAACGTCCTGACTTTC
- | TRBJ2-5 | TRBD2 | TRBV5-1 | CASSFALAGERGETQYF | TGCGCCAGCAGCTTCGCGCTAGCGGGAGAAAGAGGAGAGACCCAGTACTTC
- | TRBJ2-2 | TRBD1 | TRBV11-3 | CASSLKQGASGELFF | TGTGCCAGCAGCTTAAAACAGGGGGCAAGCGGGGAGCTGTTTTTT
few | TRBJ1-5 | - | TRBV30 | CAWSVGDSNQPQHF | TGTGCCTGGAGTGTAGGGGATTCAAATCAGCCCCAGCATTTT
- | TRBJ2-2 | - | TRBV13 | CASSRGSISGELFF | TGTGCCAGCAGCCGGGGGTCTATAAGCGGGGAGCTGTTTTTT
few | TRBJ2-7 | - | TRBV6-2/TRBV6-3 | CASSFPLTGPQYF | TGTGCCAGCAGTTTCCCCCTCACAGGGCCGCAGTACTTC
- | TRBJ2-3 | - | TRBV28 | CASSTSGRRSTDTQYF | TGTGCCAGCAGTACCTCGGGGAGGCGGAGCACAGATACGCAGTATTTT
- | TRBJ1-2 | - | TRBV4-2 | CASSPSEADASYTF | TGTGCCAGCAGCCCAAGCGAGGCCGACGCCAGCTACACCTTC
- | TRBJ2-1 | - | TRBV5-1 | CASSPAQGYAYNEQFF | TGCGCCAGCAGCCCCGCCCAGGGATACGCCTACAATGAGCAGTTCTTC
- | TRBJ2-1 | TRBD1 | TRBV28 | CATGTALFHNEQFF | TGTGCCACCGGGACAGCTCTCTTTCACAATGAGCAGTTCTTC
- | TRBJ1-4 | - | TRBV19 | CASSRTGGAEELFF | TGTGCCAGTAGCCGTACGGGGGGCGCGGAAGAACTGTTTTTT
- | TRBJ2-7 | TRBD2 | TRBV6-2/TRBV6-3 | CASSSVWTSGSYEQYF | TGTGCCAGCAGTTCCGTTTGGACTAGCGGATCCTACGAGCAGTACTTC
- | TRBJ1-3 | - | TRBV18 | CASSLSSLVGNTIYF | TGTGCCAGCTCACTGTCGTCACTCGTGGGAAACACCATATATTTT
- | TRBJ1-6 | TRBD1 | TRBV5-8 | CASSPDRANSPLHF | TGTGCCAGCAGCCCCGACAGGGCTAATTCACCCCTCCACTTT
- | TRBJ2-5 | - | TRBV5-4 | CASSLPAGAQETQYF | TGTGCCAGCAGCTTGCCCGCAGGGGCCCAAGAGACCCAGTACTTC
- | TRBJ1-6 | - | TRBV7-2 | CASSLKGSLSYNSPLHF | TGTGCCAGCAGCTTAAAGGGGTCCCTCTCCTATAATTCACCCCTCCACTTT
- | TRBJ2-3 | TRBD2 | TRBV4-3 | CASSQDLADYTDTQYF | TGCGCCAGCAGCCAAGACCTAGCGGACTACACAGATACGCAGTATTTT
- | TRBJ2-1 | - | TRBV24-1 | CATSEDGYGGAPLDGQFF | TGTGCCACCAGTGAAGATGGATACGGAGGAGCTCCCCTAGACGGGCAGTTCTTC
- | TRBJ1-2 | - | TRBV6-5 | CASSSNPQGFYGYTF | TGTGCCAGCAGCTCGAACCCTCAGGGATTCTATGGCTACACCTTC
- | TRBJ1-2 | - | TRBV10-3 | CAISESGERNYGYTF | TGTGCCATCAGTGAGTCCGGGGAAAGGAACTATGGCTACACCTTC
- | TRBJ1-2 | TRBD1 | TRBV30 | CASPTGGGYTF | TGTGCCTCCCCTACAGGGGGAGGCTACACCTTC
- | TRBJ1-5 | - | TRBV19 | CASSISDSGNQPQHF | TGTGCCAGTAGTATCTCGGACAGCGGCAATCAGCCCCAGCATTTT
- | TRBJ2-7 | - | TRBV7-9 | CASSPGHNYEQYF | TGTGCCAGCAGCCCGGGACACAACTACGAGCAGTACTTC
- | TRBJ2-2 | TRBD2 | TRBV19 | CASSTLTSGRANTGELFF | TGTGCCAGTAGTACCTTGACTAGCGGGAGGGCCAACACCGGGGAGCTGTTTTTT
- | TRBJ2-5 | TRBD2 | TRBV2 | CASSVHRAGGSETQYF | TGTGCCAGCAGTGTTCACCGAGCGGGGGGGTCAGAGACCCAGTACTTC
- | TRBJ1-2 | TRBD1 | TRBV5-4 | CASSLAAGQGAIGYTF | TGTGCCAGCAGCTTGGCCGCGGGACAGGGGGCGATTGGCTACACCTTC
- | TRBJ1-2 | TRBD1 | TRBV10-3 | CAISEARGGQDGYTF | TGTGCCATCAGTGAAGCCCGAGGGGGCCAGGATGGCTACACCTTC
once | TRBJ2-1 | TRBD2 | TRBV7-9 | CASSEKGRGSGRIKQFF | TGTGCCAGCAGCGAAAAAGGCCGGGGTAGCGGGCGAATTAAGCAGTTCTTC
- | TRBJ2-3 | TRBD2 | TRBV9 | CASSVVPAGERTDTQYF | TGTGCCAGCAGCGTAGTTCCGGCGGGAGAACGGACAGATACGCAGTATTTT
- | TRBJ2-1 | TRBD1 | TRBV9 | CASSVSGTAYNEQFF | TGTGCCAGCAGCGTATCCGGGACAGCCTACAATGAGCAGTTCTTC
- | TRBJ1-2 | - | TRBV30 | CAWSVTYYGYTF | TGTGCCTGGAGTGTCACATACTATGGCTACACCTTC
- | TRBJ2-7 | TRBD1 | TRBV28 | CASSFTGVRSYEQYF | TGTGCCAGCAGTTTTACAGGGGTTCGCTCCTACGAGCAGTACTTC